The 26 T cell receptor beta chains below all came from one sample that was sequenced in a study of shared clonotypes between healthy human individuals. Sequencing used immunoSEQ multiplex PCR; TCRdb keeps in-frame clones, though not all of them. The table records about a million clones, about 70% of them present only once. Material: memory CD4+ T cells sorted from blood. Subset here: CD45RA-negative fraction. These TCRs come from a man younger than 30 in good health.

The chain couples TRBV28 to TRBJ2-5; D gene ambiguous. CDR3 length equals 14 residues. Germline V lookup: CDR1 MDHEN, CDR2 SYDVKM. V was trimmed by 6 bases and J by 5 bases, leaving 16 bases between them. In DNA, the CDR3 is TGTGCCAGCAGCTCTCAAGCCCACCTGGAGACCCAGTACTTC. This gives the protein CASSSQAHLETQYF.

V gene TRBV10-1 combines with J gene TRBJ2-7, with 7 bases fitting TRBD2. V gave up 4 bases and J gave up 5 bases; unmatched junction bases: 11. The CDR3 extends over 15 amino acids. From germline, CDR1 is WNHNN and CDR2 SYGVQD (reference sequence). The CDR3 loop reads CASSGSGGRVDEQYF. CDR3 nucleotide sequence: TGCGCCAGCAGTGGGTCGGGAGGAAGGGTGGACGAGCAGTACTTC.

V usage is TRBV29-1 and J usage is TRBJ2-2; 7 bases align to TRBD1. J was trimmed by 4 bases and V by 3 bases; bases with no gene match: 8. From germline, CDR1 is SQVTM and CDR2 ANQGSEA. There are 15 residues in the CDR3. This CDR3 reads CSVDSGQPSTGELFF. The CDR3 coding sequence is TGCAGCGTTGACTCGGGACAGCCTTCCACCGGGGAGCTGTTTTTT.

The chain joins TRBV4-3 to TRBJ2-7; D is possibly TRBD2 (5 bases). The CDR3 has 16 residues. Trimming took 1 base from V and 3 from J, leaving 16 bases between them. Germline CDR1 and CDR2: LGHNA and YSLEER. The CDR3 region has the DNA TGCGCCAGCAGCCAAGCGGGCCCGGGCGGGTACTACGAGCAGTACTTC. Its protein is CASSQAGPGGYYEQYF.

The rearrangement links TRBV7-2 to TRBJ2-5; D is ambiguous. This CDR3 comprises 13 residues. V lost 6 bases and J lost 5, with 13 bases in between. CDR1 SGHTA and CDR2 FQGNSA come from the germline V gene. The CDR3 reads CASRPPVGETQYF. Written as DNA, the CDR3 is TGTGCCAGCAGACCCCCGGTGGGGGAGACCCAGTACTTC.

As for this clone: Compared with germline, one end of the junction differs, possibly owing to a read error. The rearrangement uses TRBV5-4 and TRBJ1-2; 8 bases match TRBD1. Germline V gene sequence: CDR1 SGHNT, CDR2 YYREEE (reference sequence). The CDR3 totals 13 residues. The CDR3 bases are TGTGCCACCACGGACAGGGCGAACTCTGGCTACACCTTC. Protein product: CATTDRANSGYTF.

The genes are TRBV7-9 and TRBJ1-2; 11 bases are shared with TRBD1. V was pared by 5 bases and J by 8 bases, with 13 bases of the junction left unmatched. This CDR3 contains 16 residues. Germline CDR1 SEHNR, CDR2 FQNEAQ (reference sequence). The CDR3 region has the DNA TGTGCCAGCAGCCCCTACGGGACAGGGGGAGTACAGGGCTACACCTTC. Protein product: CASSPYGTGGVQGYTF.

The genes are TRBV25-1 and TRBJ1-2; 9 bases line up with TRBD1. This CDR3 comprises 15 residues. V dropped 3 bases and J dropped 7; count of bases not matched to a gene: 9. Germline loops: CDR1 MGHDK, CDR2 SYGVNS. The CDR3 sequence: CASSEGGQGSAGYTF. The CDR3 nucleotides are TGTGCCAGCAGTGAGGGAGGACAGGGGAGTGCTGGCTACACCTTC.

The chain employs TRBV5-4 and TRBJ2-3; the D call may be TRBD1 or TRBD2 (5 bases each). V lost 4 bases, J lost 2 bases, and 8 bases lay in between. Germline lookup yields CDR1 SGHNT and CDR2 YYREEE (reference sequence). CDR3 length equals 13 residues. The CDR3 sequence is CASSPGTTDTQYF. CDR3 DNA: TGTGCCAGCAGCCCAGGGACCACAGATACGCAGTATTTT.

The V and J genes are TRBV30 and TRBJ2-3; possibly TRBD1 for D (6 bases). The CDR3 length is 13 residues. Deletions cut 4 bases from V and 1 base from J, with 9 bases between. Germline V gene sequence: CDR1 GTSNPN, CDR2 SVGIG (reference sequence). The CDR3 region is CAWKGVGTDTQYF. CDR3 coding DNA: TGTGCCTGGAAGGGGGTGGGCACAGATACGCAGTATTTT.

This chain links TRBV19 with TRBJ2-2; TRBD2 matches at 12 bases. CDR1 and CDR2 from the germline V gene are LNHDA and SQIVND (reference sequence). With V trimmed by 6 bases and J by 4 bases, 0 bases remained unmatched. The CDR3 runs to 14 residues. DNA for the CDR3: TGTGCCAGTAGACTAGCGGGAGGCACCGGGGAGCTGTTTTTT. Its protein is CASRLAGGTGELFF.

A word on this clone: The identical CDR3 is also encoded by other nucleotide sequences in the sample. The CDR3: CASSPGTGNQPQHF. The CDR3 nucleotides are TGTGCCAGCAGTCCCGGGACAGGGAATCAGCCCCAGCATTTT. The genes are TRBV28 and TRBJ1-5; 9 nucleotides match TRBD1. This CDR3 is built from 14 residues. The V gene's germline CDR1 is MDHEN and CDR2 SYDVKM. V dropped 5 bases and J dropped 4; count of bases not matched to a gene: 3. Full variable domain (missing parts from reference TRBV28 and TRBJ1-5): DVKVTQSSRYLVKRTGEKVFLECVQDMDHENMFWYRQDPGLGLRLIYFSYDVKMKEKGDIPEGYSVSREKKERFSLILESASTNQTSMYLCASSPGTGNQPQHFGDGTRLSIL.

This chain uses TRBV18 with TRBJ1-5; D perhaps matches TRBD1 (5 bases). In germline, CDR1 is KGHSH, CDR2 LQKENI. Trimming cost V 1 base and J 1 base, with 14 bases left between them. CDR3 length equals 17 residues. CDR3 in amino acids: CASSPLDRGGSNQPQHF. The CDR3 coding sequence is TGTGCCAGCTCACCACTCGATAGGGGAGGGAGCAATCAGCCCCAGCATTTT.

The CDR3 DNA is TGTGCCAGCAGCGCAACAGGGTCCAATTCACCCCTCCACTTT. This translates into CASSATGSNSPLHF. V usage is TRBV7-9 and J usage is TRBJ1-6; tentative D call: TRBD1 (6 bases). The CDR3 is 14 residues long. The germline CDR1 and CDR2 sequences are SEHNR and FQNEAQ (reference sequence). V dropped 5 bases and J dropped 7 bases, with 12 bases sitting between them. Full variable domain (remainder filled in from reference TRBV7-9 and TRBJ1-6): DTGVSQNPRHKITKRGQNVTFRCDPISEHNRLYWYRQTLGQGPEFLTYFQNEAQLEKSRLLSDRFSAERPKGSFSTLEIQRTEQGDSAMYLCASSATGSNSPLHFGNGTRLTVT.

The rearrangement uses TRBV30 and TRBJ1-5; unclear D gene. Deletions cut 5 bases from V and 3 bases from J, with 8 bases between. The V gene's germline CDR1 is GTSNPN and CDR2 SVGIG (reference sequence). The CDR3 contains 12 residues. CDR3 loop: CAWDGLNQPQHF. CDR3 sequence (DNA): TGTGCCTGGGACGGACTCAATCAGCCCCAGCATTTT.

This clone appeared once. The chain combines TRBV7-2 with TRBJ2-7; TRBD1 might be the D (5 bases). The CDR3 contains 11 residues. Between the trimmed V and J ends, which lost 7 bases and 7 bases, there was a span of 11 bases. Germline values: CDR1 SGHTA, CDR2 FQGNSA. The CDR3 loop is CASKSSGEQYF. For the CDR3, the DNA is TGTGCCAGCAAGAGCTCAGGGGAGCAGTACTTC.

This chain connects TRBV7-9 to TRBJ1-1; D unresolved. Germline V gene lookup returns CDR1 SEHNR and CDR2 FQNEAQ (reference sequence). The CDR3 totals 14 residues. The V end lost 1 base, the J end lost 6 bases, and 12 bases lay between the germline ends. For the CDR3, the DNA is TGTGCCAGCAGCTTAGATCAGTGGGCCCCTGAAGCTTTCTTT. Its protein product is CASSLDQWAPEAFF.

This chain links TRBV19 with TRBJ2-7; 8 bases are shared with TRBD1. The CDR3 runs 14 residues. The germline gives CDR1 LNHDA, CDR2 SQIVND (reference sequence). Trimming took 4 bases from V and 0 from J; bases not matched to a gene: 2. In DNA form, the CDR3 reads TGTGCCAGTAGTACCGACAGGGGCTCCTACGAGCAGTACTTC. This encodes CASSTDRGSYEQYF.

This chain connects TRBV4-3 to TRBJ2-2, with D unclear. Trimming stripped 0 bases from V and 3 bases from J, with 8 bases between. The CDR3 spans 15 residues. The germline CDR1 and CDR2 sequences are LGHNA and YSLEER. The CDR3 region is CASSQEDLHTGELFF. The CDR3 DNA is TGCGCCAGCAGCCAAGAGGATCTCCACACCGGGGAGCTGTTTTTT.

This clone was counted between two and nine times. The chain has TRBV6-1 and TRBJ2-3, with D unclear. The CDR3 totals 15 residues. Trimming took 3 bases from V and 0 from J, leaving 10 bases between them. The germline V gene has CDR1 MNHNS and CDR2 SASEGT. This chain's CDR3 is CASSDLPASTDTQYF. For the CDR3, the DNA is TGTGCCAGCAGTGATTTGCCAGCTAGCACAGATACGCAGTATTTT.

J is TRBJ2-1 and V is TRBV11-2, with TRBD2 matching 9 bases. This CDR3 region has 16 residues. Trimming removed 2 bases from V and 4 bases from J; junction bases left unmatched: 6. Germline CDR1 SGHAT, CDR2 FQNNGV. The CDR3 DNA reads TGTGCCAGCAGCTTAAAAGCGGGGGGCCTTTACAATGAGCAGTTCTTC. Protein: CASSLKAGGLYNEQFF.

This rearrangement joins TRBV6-5 to TRBJ2-1; D gene unclear. Germline V gives CDR1 MNHEY, CDR2 SVGAGI. V lost 6 bases and J 8 bases, leaving 11 bases between the germline ends. The CDR3 length is 12 residues. The CDR3 protein is CASRSLGYEQFF. The CDR3 DNA reads as TGTGCCAGCAGGAGTCTTGGCTATGAGCAGTTCTTC.

This chain links TRBV30 with TRBJ2-7; no firm D call. The germline CDR1 and CDR2 sequences are GTSNPN and SVGIG (reference sequence). The CDR3 has 13 residues. V was cut by 0 bases and J by 2 bases, with 8 bases left in between. The CDR3 sequence: CAWSVSPTYEQYF. The DNA of the CDR3 is TGTGCCTGGAGTGTAAGTCCCACCTACGAGCAGTACTTC.

This chain connects TRBV14 to TRBJ2-7; 8 bases map to TRBD1. The CDR3 contains 17 residues. The trim removed 4 bases at V and 0 bases at J, leaving 11 bases unmatched. Per germline, CDR1 SGHDN and CDR2 FVKESK. The CDR3 DNA is TGTGCCAGCAGCCCCCGACCCGGGACAGGCAACTCCTACGAGCAGTACTTC. The encoded protein is CASSPRPGTGNSYEQYF.

This clone has a single count. The V gene is TRBV4-3, the J gene TRBJ2-7; D may be TRBD2 (5 bases). CDR1 LGHNA and CDR2 YSLEER come from the germline V gene. CDR3 length: 15 residues. The V end was cut by 1 base, the J end by 4 bases, with 14 bases between. The CDR3 loop reads CASSQASRGGYEQYF. DNA for the CDR3: TGCGCCAGCAGCCAAGCAAGTCGGGGTGGGTACGAGCAGTACTTC.

The rearrangement uses TRBV5-1 and TRBJ2-3; D is unresolved. V lost 2 bases, J lost 0 bases, and 10 bases lay in between. This CDR3 comprises 15 residues. The germline CDR1 and CDR2 sequences are SGHRS and YFSETQ. The CDR3 nucleotides read TGCGCCAGCAGCTTATCCTTACAAAGCACAGATACGCAGTATTTT. Residues: CASSLSLQSTDTQYF.